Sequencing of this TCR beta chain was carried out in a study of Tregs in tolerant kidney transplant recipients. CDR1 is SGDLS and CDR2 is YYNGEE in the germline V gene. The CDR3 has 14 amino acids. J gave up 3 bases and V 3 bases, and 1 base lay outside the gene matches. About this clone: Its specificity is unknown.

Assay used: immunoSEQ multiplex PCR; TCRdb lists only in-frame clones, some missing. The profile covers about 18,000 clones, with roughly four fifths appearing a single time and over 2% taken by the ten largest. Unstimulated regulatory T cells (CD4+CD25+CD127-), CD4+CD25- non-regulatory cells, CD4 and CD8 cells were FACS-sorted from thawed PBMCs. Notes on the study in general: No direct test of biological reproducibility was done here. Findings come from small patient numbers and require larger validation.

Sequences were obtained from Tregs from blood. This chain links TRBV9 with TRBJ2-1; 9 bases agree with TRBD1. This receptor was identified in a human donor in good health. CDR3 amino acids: CASSAGQGYNEQFF. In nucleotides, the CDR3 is TGTGCCAGCAGCGCGGGACAGGGCTACAATGAGCAGTTCTTC.